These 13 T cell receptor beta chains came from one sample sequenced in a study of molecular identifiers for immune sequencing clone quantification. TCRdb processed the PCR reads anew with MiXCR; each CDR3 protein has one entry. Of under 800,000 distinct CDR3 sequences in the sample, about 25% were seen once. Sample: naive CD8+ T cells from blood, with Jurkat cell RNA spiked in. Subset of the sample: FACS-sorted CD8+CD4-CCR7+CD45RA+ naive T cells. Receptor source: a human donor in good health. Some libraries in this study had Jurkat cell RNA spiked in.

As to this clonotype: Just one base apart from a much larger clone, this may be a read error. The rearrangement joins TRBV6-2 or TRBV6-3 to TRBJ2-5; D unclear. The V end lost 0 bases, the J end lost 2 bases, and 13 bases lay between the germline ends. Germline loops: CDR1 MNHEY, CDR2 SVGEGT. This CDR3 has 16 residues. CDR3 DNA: TGTGCCAGCAGTTACTCGAAAGAGAGCCAACAAGAGACCCAGTACTTC. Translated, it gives CASSYSKESQQETQYF.

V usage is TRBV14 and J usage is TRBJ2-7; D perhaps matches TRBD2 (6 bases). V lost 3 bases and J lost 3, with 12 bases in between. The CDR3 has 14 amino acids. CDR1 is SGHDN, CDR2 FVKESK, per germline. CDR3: CASSQREAVYEQYF. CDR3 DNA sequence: TGTGCCAGCAGCCAGAGGGAGGCGGTCTACGAGCAGTACTTC. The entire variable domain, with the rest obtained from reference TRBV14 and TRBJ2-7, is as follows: EAGVTQFPSHSVIEKGQTVTLRCDPISGHDNLYWYRRVMGKEIKFLLHFVKESKQDESGMPNNRFLAERTGGTYSTLKVQPAELEDSGVYFCASSQREAVYEQYFGPGTRLTVT.

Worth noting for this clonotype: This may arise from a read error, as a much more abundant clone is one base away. In DNA, the CDR3 is TGTGCCGGCAGTGAAGGCGTCGATCAGTCTTATGGCTACACCTTC. Translation: CAGSEGVDQSYGYTF. The J gene is TRBJ1-2, the V gene TRBV6-1; D unresolved. The CDR3 contains 15 residues. Germline lookup yields CDR1 MNHNS and CDR2 SASEGT.

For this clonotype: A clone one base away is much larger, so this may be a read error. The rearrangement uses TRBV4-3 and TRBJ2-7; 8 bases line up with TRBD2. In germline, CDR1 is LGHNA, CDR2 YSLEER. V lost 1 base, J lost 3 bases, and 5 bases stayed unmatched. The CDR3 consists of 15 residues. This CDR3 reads CASSQAERGCYEQYF. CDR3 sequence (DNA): TGCGCCAGCAGCCAAGCCGAGCGGGGGTGCTACGAGCAGTACTTC.

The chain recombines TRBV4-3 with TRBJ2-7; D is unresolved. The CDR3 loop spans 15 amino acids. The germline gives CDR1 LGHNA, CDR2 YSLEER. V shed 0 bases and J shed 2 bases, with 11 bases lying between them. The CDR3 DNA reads TGCGCCAGCAGCCAAGATTCTGGCGGCGCCTACGAGCAGTACTTC. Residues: CASSQDSGGAYEQYF.

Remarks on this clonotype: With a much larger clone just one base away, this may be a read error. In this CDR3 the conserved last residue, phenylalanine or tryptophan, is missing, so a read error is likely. CDR3 amino acids: CASSLARELDTQYL. DNA for the CDR3: TGTGCCAGCAGTTTAGCCCGGGAGCTCGATACGCAGTATCTT. The gene calls are TRBV12-3 or TRBV12-4 and TRBJ2-3; D is possibly TRBD2 (6 bases). Trimming pared 0 bases from V and 6 bases from J, leaving 10 bases between. This CDR3 comprises 14 residues.

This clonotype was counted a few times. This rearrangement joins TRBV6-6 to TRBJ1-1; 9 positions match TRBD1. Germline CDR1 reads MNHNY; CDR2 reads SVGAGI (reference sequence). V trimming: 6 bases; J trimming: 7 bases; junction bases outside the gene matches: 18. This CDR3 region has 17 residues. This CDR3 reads CASRKQGALSGSYEAFF. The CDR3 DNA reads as TGTGCCAGCAGGAAACAGGGGGCCCTATCGGGTTCATATGAAGCTTTCTTT.

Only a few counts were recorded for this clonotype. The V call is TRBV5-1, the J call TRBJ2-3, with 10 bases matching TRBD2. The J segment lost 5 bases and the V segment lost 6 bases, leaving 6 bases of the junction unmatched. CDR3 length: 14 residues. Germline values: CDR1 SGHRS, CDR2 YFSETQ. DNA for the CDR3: TGCGCCAGCAACCGAGCGGGAGGGGTAGATACGCAGTATTTT. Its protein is CASNRAGGVDTQYF.

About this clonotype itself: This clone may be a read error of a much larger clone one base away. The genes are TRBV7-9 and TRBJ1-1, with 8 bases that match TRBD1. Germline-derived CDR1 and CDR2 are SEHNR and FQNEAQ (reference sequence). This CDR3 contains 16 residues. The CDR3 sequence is CVSSLLETGVNTEAFF. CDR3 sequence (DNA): TGTGTCAGCAGCTTATTGGAGACAGGGGTGAACACTGAAGCTTTCTTT. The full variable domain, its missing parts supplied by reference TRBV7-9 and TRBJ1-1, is DTGVSQNPRHKITKRGQNVTFRCDPISEHNRLYWYRQTLGQGPEFLTYFQNEAQLEKSRLLSDRFSAERPKGSFSTLEIQRTEQGDSAMYLCVSSLLETGVNTEAFFGQGTRLTVV.

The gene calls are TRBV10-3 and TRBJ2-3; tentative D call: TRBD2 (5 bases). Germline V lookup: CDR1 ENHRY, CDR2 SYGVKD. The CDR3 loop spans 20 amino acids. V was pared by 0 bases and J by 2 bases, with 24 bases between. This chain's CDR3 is CAISESQNPTGPGDTDTQYF. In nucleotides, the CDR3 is TGTGCCATCAGTGAGTCCCAAAACCCCACCGGGCCCGGGGACACAGATACGCAGTATTTT.

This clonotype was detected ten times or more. DNA for the CDR3: TGCGCCAGCAGTGAGTCGACTGCCCTTGAAGCTTTCTTT. It specifies CASSESTALEAFF. V and J are TRBV10-2 and TRBJ1-1; no clear D. V dropped 0 bases and J dropped 7 bases, with 9 bases sitting between them. The CDR3 loop spans 13 amino acids. The germline V gene encodes CDR1 WSHSY and CDR2 SAAADI.

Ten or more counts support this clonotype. For the CDR3, the DNA is TGTGCCAGCAGCTCGCCGGGACTACCCCTTGGTACGCAGTATTTT. Translated, it gives CASSSPGLPLGTQYF. V gene TRBV5-4 combines with J gene TRBJ2-3; 7 bases are shared with TRBD2. CDR3 length: 15 residues. The germline gives CDR1 SGHNT, CDR2 YYREEE (reference sequence). Losses at the gene ends were 3 bases for V and 8 bases for J; bases not matched to a gene: 12.

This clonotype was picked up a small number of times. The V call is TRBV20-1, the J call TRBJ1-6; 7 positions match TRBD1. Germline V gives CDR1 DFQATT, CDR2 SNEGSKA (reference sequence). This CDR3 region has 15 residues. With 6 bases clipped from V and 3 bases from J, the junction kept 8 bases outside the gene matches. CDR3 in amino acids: CSALTGDGYNSPLHF. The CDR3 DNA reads TGCAGTGCCTTAACAGGGGACGGCTATAATTCACCCCTCCACTTT.